This T cell receptor (beta chain) appears in the sequencing data of a study of blood T cells in healthy people across ages. The germline gives CDR1 DFQATT, CDR2 SNEGSKA (reference sequence). V shed 4 bases and J shed 5 bases, with 17 bases lying between them. The CDR3 length is 14 residues. A J-beta primer mix and a sample-barcoded 5' primer were used in a second PCR of roughly 6 to 11 cycles. TCRdb recomputed calls from the 5' RACE reads with MiXCR, one row per CDR3 protein. The data contain some 1.6 million distinct CDR3 sequences, 30% to 35% of them seen just once; the ten biggest clones take up over 9%. Only a few counts were recorded for this clonotype.

The rearrangement joins TRBV20-1 to TRBJ2-5; tentative D call: TRBD1 (5 bases). Sample: blood. This sequence originates from a woman aged 25 to 39 in good health. CDR3 DNA: TGCAGTGCTATCGCATTCTCAAAGGGGGAGACCCAGTACTTC. This encodes CSAIAFSKGETQYF.